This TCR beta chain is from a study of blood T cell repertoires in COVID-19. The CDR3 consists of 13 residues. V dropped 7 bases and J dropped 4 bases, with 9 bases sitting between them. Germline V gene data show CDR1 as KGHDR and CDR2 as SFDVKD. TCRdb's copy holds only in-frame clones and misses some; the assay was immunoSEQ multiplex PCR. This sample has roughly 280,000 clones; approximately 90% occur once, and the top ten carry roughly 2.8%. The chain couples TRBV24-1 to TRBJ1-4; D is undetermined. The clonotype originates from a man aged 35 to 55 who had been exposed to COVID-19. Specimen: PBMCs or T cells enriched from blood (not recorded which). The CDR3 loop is CATSVGVNEKLFF. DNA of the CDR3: TGTGCCACCAGCGTGGGAGTTAATGAAAAACTGTTTTTT.